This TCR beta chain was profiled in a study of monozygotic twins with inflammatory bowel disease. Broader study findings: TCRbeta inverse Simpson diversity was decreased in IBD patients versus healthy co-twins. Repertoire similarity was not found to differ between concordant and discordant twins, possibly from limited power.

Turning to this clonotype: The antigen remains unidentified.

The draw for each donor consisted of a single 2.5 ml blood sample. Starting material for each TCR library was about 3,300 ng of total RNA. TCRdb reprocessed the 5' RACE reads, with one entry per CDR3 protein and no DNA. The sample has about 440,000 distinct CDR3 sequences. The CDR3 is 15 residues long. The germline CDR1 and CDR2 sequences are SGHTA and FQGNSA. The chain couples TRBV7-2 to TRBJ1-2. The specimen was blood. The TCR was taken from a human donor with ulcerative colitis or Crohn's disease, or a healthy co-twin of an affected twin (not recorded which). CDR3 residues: CASSLDSRALYGYTF.